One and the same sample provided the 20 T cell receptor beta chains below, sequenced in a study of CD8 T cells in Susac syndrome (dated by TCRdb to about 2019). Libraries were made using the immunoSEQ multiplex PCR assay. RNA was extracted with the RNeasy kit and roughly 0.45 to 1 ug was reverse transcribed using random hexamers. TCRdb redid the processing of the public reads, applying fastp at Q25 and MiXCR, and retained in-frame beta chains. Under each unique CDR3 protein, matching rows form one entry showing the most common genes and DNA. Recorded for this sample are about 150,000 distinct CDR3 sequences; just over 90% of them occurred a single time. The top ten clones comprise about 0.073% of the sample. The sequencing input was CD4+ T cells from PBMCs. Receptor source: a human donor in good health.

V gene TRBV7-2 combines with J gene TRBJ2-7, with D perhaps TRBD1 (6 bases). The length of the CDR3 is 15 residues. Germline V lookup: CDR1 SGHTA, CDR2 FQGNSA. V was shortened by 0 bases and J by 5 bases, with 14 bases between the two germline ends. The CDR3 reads CASSLAHQGPNEQYF. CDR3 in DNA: TGTGCCAGCAGCTTAGCGCATCAGGGGCCTAACGAGCAGTACTTC.

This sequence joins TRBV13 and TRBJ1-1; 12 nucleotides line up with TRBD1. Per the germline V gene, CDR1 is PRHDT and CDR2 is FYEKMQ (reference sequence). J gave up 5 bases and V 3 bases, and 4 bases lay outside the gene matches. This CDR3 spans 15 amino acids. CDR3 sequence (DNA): TGTGCCAGCAGCTTGGGACAGGGGGCGGAAACTGAAGCTTTCTTT. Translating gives CASSLGQGAETEAFF. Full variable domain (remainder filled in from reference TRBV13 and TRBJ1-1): AAGVIQSPRHLIKEKRETATLKCYPIPRHDTVYWYQQGPGQDPQFLISFYEKMQSDKGSIPDRFSAQQFSDYHSELNMSSLELGDSALYFCASSLGQGAETEAFFGQGTRLTVV.

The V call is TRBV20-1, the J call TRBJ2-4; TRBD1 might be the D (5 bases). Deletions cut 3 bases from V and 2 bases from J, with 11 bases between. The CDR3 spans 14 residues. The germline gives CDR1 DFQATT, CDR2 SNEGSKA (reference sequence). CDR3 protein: CSASAGSPKNIQYF. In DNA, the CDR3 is TGCAGTGCTAGTGCAGGGTCGCCCAAAAACATTCAGTACTTC.

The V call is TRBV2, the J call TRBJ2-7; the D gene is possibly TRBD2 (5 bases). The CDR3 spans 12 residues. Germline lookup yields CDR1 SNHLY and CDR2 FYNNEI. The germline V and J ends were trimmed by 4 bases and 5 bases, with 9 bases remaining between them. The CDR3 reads CASSGGRHEQYF. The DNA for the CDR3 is TGTGCCAGCAGTGGAGGGAGACACGAGCAGTACTTC.

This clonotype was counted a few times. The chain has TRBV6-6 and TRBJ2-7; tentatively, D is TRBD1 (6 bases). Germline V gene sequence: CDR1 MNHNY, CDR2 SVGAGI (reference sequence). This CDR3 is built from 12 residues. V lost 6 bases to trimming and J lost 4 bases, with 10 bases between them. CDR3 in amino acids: CASSPRGYEQYF. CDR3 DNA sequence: TGTGCCAGCAGCCCAAGGGGGTACGAGCAGTACTTC.

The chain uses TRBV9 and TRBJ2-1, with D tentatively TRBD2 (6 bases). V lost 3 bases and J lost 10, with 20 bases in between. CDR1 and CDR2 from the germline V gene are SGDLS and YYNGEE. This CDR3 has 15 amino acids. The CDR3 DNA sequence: TGTGCCAGCAGCGGCGGAGGGACCGAAGGTGGGGAGCAGTTCTTC. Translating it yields CASSGGGTEGGEQFF.

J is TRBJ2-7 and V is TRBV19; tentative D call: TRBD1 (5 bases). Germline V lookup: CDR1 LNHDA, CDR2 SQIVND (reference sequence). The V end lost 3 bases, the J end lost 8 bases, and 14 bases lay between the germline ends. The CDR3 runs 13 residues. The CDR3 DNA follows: TGTGCCAGTAGTATCCTACAGGAGCCCAAGCAGTACTTC. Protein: CASSILQEPKQYF.

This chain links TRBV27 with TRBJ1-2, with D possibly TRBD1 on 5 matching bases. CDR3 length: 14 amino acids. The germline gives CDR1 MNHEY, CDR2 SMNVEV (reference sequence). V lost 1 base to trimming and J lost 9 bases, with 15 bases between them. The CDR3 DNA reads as TGTGCCAGCAGTTTATGGGCAGGGACTGGAAGCTACACCTTC. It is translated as CASSLWAGTGSYTF.

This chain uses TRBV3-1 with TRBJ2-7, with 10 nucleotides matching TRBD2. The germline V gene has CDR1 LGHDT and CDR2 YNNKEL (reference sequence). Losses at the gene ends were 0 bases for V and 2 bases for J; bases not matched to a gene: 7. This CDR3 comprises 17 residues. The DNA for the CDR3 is TGTGCCAGCAGCCAAGATCGAATAGCGGGAGGCCCCTACGAGCAGTACTTC. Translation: CASSQDRIAGGPYEQYF.

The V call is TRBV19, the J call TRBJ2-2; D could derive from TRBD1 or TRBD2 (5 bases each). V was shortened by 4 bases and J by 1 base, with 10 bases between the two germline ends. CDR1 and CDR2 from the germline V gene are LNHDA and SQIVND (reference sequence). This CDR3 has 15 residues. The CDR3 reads CASSRGPVNTGELFF. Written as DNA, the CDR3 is TGTGCCAGTAGTAGGGGACCGGTGAACACCGGGGAGCTGTTTTTT. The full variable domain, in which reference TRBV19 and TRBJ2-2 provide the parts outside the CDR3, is DGGITQSPKYLFRKEGQNVTLSCEQNLNHDAMYWYRQDPGQGLRLIYYSQIVNDFQKGDIAEGYSVSREKKESFPLTVTSAQKNPTAFYLCASSRGPVNTGELFFGEGSRLTVL.

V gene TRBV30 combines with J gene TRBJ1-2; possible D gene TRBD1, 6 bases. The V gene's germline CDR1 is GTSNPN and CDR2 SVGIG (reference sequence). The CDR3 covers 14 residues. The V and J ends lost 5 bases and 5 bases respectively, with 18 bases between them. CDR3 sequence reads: CAWGGRGTGYGYTF. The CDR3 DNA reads TGTGCCTGGGGGGGCCGTGGGACGGGGTATGGCTACACCTTC. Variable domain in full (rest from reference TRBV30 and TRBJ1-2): SQTIHQWPATLVQPVGSPLSLECTVEGTSNPNLYWYRQAAGRGLQLLFYSVGIGQISSEVPQNLSASRPQDRQFILSSKKLLLSDSGFYLCAWGGRGTGYGYTFGSGTRLTVV.

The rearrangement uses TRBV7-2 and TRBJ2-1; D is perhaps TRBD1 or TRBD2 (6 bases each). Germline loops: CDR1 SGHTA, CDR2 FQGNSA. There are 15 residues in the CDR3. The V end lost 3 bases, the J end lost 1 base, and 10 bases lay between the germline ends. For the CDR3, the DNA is TGTGCCAGCAGCTTTCCGGGGGCGTCCTACAATGAGCAGTTCTTC. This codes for CASSFPGASYNEQFF.

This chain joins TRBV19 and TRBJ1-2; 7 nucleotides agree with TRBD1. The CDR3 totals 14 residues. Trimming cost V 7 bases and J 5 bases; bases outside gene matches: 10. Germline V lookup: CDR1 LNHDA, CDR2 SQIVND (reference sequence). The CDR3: CASNRGQVYYGYTF. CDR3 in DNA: TGTGCCAGTAACCGAGGACAGGTTTATTATGGCTACACCTTC.

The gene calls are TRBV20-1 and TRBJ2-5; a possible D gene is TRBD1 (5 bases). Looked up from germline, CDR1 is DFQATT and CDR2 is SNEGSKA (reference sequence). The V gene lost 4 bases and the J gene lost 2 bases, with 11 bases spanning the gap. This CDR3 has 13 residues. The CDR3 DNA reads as TGCAGTGCTACCCAGACAGTTCAAGAGACCCAGTACTTC. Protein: CSATQTVQETQYF.

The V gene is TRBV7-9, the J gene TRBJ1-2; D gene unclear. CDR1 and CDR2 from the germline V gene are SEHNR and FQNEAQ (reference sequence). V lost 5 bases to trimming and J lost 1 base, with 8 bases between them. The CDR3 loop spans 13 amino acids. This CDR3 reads CASSPVVNYGYTF. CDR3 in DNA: TGTGCCAGCAGCCCCGTGGTTAACTATGGCTACACCTTC.

The CDR3 region is CASSGGGSYNEQFF. The CDR3 nucleotides read TGCGCCAGCAGCGGCGGGGGCTCCTACAATGAGCAGTTCTTC. This chain uses TRBV5-1 with TRBJ2-1; TRBD2 aligns across 7 bases. The germline gives CDR1 SGHRS, CDR2 YFSETQ. This CDR3 is 14 amino acids long. Unmatched junction bases numbered 1, after V lost 4 bases and J lost 0 bases.

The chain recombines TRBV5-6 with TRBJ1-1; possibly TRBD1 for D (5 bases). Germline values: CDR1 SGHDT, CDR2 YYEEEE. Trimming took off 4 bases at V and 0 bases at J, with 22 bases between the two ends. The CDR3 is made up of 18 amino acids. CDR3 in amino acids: CASSPRGGGREMNTEAFF. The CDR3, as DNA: TGTGCCAGCAGCCCACGGGGTGGGGGAAGGGAGATGAACACTGAAGCTTTCTTT.

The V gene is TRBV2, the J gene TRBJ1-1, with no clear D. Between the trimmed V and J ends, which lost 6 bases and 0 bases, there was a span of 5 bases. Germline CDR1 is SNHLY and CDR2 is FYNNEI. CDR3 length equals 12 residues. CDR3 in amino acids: CASRGMNTEAFF. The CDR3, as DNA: TGTGCCAGCAGAGGAATGAACACTGAAGCTTTCTTT. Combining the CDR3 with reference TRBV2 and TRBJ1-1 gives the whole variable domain EPEVTQTPSHQVTQMGQEVILRCVPISNHLYFYWYRQILGQKVEFLVSFYNNEISEKSEIFDDQFSVERPDGSNFTLKIRSTKLEDSAMYFCASRGMNTEAFFGQGTRLTVV.

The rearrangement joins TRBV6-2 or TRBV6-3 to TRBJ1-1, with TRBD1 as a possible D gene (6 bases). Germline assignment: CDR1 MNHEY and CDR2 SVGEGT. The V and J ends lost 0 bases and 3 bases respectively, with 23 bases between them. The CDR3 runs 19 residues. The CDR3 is CASSYSWGRGKFSDTEAFF. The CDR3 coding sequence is TGTGCCAGCAGTTACTCTTGGGGCAGGGGAAAGTTTTCGGACACTGAAGCTTTCTTT.

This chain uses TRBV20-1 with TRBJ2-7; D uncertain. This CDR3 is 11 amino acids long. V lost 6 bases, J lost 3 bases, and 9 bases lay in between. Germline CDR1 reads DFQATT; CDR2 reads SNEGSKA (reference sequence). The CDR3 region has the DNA TGCAGTGCCAATATCTACTACGAGCAGTACTTC. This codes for CSANIYYEQYF.